These 10 T cell receptor beta chains were all obtained from the same sample, sequenced in a study of shared clonotypes between healthy human individuals (dated by TCRdb to about 2020). Library creation used the immunoSEQ multiplex PCR assay. What TCRdb holds here is the immuneACCESS table cut down to in-frame rearrangements. Part of the clones is not present; checked against another copy, under half of the missing clones reflect an unresolved V gene, and the others are unexplained. This sample lists 2 million to 2.5 million clones; under 95% were detected once. The ten biggest clones cover 0.3% to 0.45% of the sample. The sequenced sample was naive CD4+ T cells from PBMCs. In light of the paper, this sample's cell subset or site label describes: CD45RA+ positively selected. The receptor set was obtained from a man younger than 30 in good health. Some clones in this sample may be carry-over from other donors' samples.

This chain joins TRBV19 and TRBJ2-5, with D uncertain. V was cut by 0 bases and J by 5 bases, with 10 bases left in between. The length of the CDR3 is 14 residues. Per germline, CDR1 LNHDA and CDR2 SQIVND (reference sequence). The CDR3 DNA reads as TGTGCCAGTAGTATAGATAGTCGGCGGGAGACCCAGTACTTC. Protein: CASSIDSRRETQYF.

The genes are TRBV6-5 and TRBJ1-5, with D possibly being TRBD1 (6 bases). The V and J ends lost 7 bases and 5 bases respectively, with 15 bases between them. Germline CDR1 is MNHEY and CDR2 is SVGAGI. The CDR3 is 14 residues long. CDR3 amino acids: CASTTGQLYQPQHF. CDR3 nucleotide sequence: TGTGCCAGCACTACCGGACAGCTTTATCAGCCCCAGCATTTT.

As to this clone: The same CDR3 arises from other DNA sequences in this sample as well. V is TRBV5-1 and J is TRBJ2-1, with 12 bases matching TRBD2. The V gene end was trimmed by 3 bases and the J gene end by 7 bases; junction bases not matched to a gene: 5. There are 15 residues in the CDR3. CDR1 and CDR2 from the germline V gene are SGHRS and YFSETQ. CDR3 sequence (DNA): TGCGCCAGCAGCTCCCTAGCGGGAGGGCCAAATGAGCAGTTCTTC. It encodes CASSSLAGGPNEQFF. Variable domain in full (rest from reference TRBV5-1 and TRBJ2-1): KAGVTQTPRYLIKTRGQQVTLSCSPISGHRSVSWYQQTPGQGLQFLFEYFSETQRNKGNFPGRFSGRQFSNSRSEMNVSTLELGDSALYLCASSSLAGGPNEQFFGPGTRLTVL.

The chain uses TRBV5-4 and TRBJ2-7; 8 bases are a match to TRBD2. V gave up 4 bases and J gave up 4 bases; unmatched junction bases: 13. The CDR3 runs 16 residues. The germline CDR1 and CDR2 sequences are SGHNT and YYREEE (reference sequence). The CDR3 sequence: CASSPRSGERAYEQYF. CDR3 nucleotide sequence: TGTGCCAGCAGCCCCCGTAGCGGGGAGCGGGCTTACGAGCAGTACTTC.

The V gene is TRBV9, the J gene TRBJ2-7, with 9 bases lining up with TRBD2. Trimming took 3 bases from V and 1 from J; bases not matched to a gene: 5. The CDR3 covers 15 residues. The V gene's germline CDR1 is SGDLS and CDR2 YYNGEE. CDR3 protein: CASSAHGLASYEQYF. CDR3 sequence (DNA): TGTGCCAGCAGCGCACATGGACTAGCGTCCTACGAGCAGTACTTC.

The chain links TRBV11-2 to TRBJ2-6, with D perhaps TRBD1 (6 bases). This CDR3 has 16 residues. V lost 5 bases to trimming and J lost 2 bases, with 13 bases between them. The germline CDR1 and CDR2 sequences are SGHAT and FQNNGV. DNA of the CDR3: TGTGCCAGCAGCATCCCGGCAGGGGCTGGGGCCAACGTCCTGACTTTC. This gives the protein CASSIPAGAGANVLTF.

The chain employs TRBV5-1 and TRBJ2-1; D not resolved. V lost 0 bases and J lost 0, with 10 bases in between. This CDR3 has 16 amino acids. CDR1 is SGHRS and CDR2 is YFSETQ in the germline V gene. The CDR3 protein is CASSLGLLSSYNEQFF. The DNA of the CDR3 is TGCGCCAGCAGCTTGGGGCTACTTAGCTCCTACAATGAGCAGTTCTTC.

The chain is built from TRBV18 and TRBJ2-7; 12 nucleotides align to TRBD2. Germline V gives CDR1 KGHSH, CDR2 LQKENI. The CDR3 runs to 16 residues. Trimming removed 2 bases from V and 2 bases from J; junction bases left unmatched: 4. CDR3 residues: CASSPTRTSGTYEQYF. CDR3 nucleotides: TGTGCCAGCTCACCAACACGGACTAGCGGGACCTACGAGCAGTACTTC.

The genes are TRBV6-5 and TRBJ2-7, with D tentatively TRBD2 (6 bases). Trimming took off 7 bases at V and 4 bases at J, with 17 bases between the two ends. This CDR3 has 14 amino acids. Looked up from germline, CDR1 is MNHEY and CDR2 is SVGAGI. The CDR3, as DNA: TGTGCCAGCACCAGAACCCTCGGGGGTTACGAGCAGTACTTC. Translation: CASTRTLGGYEQYF.

The chain recombines TRBV27 with TRBJ1-2; 7 bases fit TRBD1. The CDR3 contains 18 residues. The trim removed 1 base at V and 2 bases at J, leaving 13 bases unmatched. Germline assignment: CDR1 MNHEY and CDR2 SMNVEV (reference sequence). CDR3 sequence: CASSLFPRQGAGNYGYTF. In DNA form, the CDR3 reads TGTGCCAGCAGTTTATTTCCCCGACAGGGCGCTGGGAACTATGGCTACACCTTC.